A selection of T cell receptor beta chains follows, all from one sample in a study of shared clonotypes between healthy human individuals. Sequenced by immunoSEQ multiplex PCR; TCRdb stores in-frame clones only, minus some. The table shows over 700,000 clones, with 55% to 80% occurring only once. The sequencing sample was made of memory CD4+ T cells sorted from blood. The receptors were gathered from a woman aged 30 to 39 in good health. Each CDR3 is given with its conserved first and last residue. The order of the fields is J gene, clone size, D gene, V gene, CDR3 DNA, CDR3 protein. D genes are given only for firm matches. Some rows have no size entry. The others give once, few or many, or a class for an expanded clone.

j_call: TRBJ2-7
clone_size: NA
d_call: TRBD2
v_call: TRBV5-1
cdr3_nt: TGCGCCAGCAGCAAGGGGACTAGCGGAGCCTACGAGCAGTACTTC
cdr3_aa: CASSKGTSGAYEQYF

j_call: TRBJ2-7
clone_size: few
d_call: NA
v_call: TRBV5-1
cdr3_nt: TGCGCCAGCAGCTTGTGGGGGAAGGGCGAGCAGTACTTC
cdr3_aa: CASSLWGKGEQYF

j_call: TRBJ2-7
clone_size: once
d_call: TRBD2
v_call: TRBV27
cdr3_nt: TGTGCCAGCAGAAAGGGGGGACTAGCGGCCTACGAGCAGTACTTC
cdr3_aa: CASRKGGLAAYEQYF

j_call: TRBJ2-7
clone_size: NA
d_call: NA
v_call: TRBV2
cdr3_nt: TGTGCCAGCAGTGAGGTTATAGGAAGCCCGGGGGACTTC
cdr3_aa: CASSEVIGSPGDF

j_call: TRBJ2-3
clone_size: NA
d_call: TRBD1
v_call: TRBV9
cdr3_nt: TGTGCCAGCAGCGTCGAGGACAGGGGCACAGATACGCAGTATTTT
cdr3_aa: CASSVEDRGTDTQYF

j_call: TRBJ2-2
clone_size: NA
d_call: NA
v_call: TRBV5-4
cdr3_nt: TGTGCCAGCAGCCCCGGAGAGGCCCTAGGACGAACCGGGGAGCTGTTTTTT
cdr3_aa: CASSPGEALGRTGELFF

j_call: TRBJ1-2
clone_size: few
d_call: NA
v_call: TRBV6-6
cdr3_nt: TGTGCCAGCAGTCTCGACAGGCGTGGCTACACCTTC
cdr3_aa: CASSLDRRGYTF

j_call: TRBJ2-5
clone_size: NA
d_call: NA
v_call: TRBV19
cdr3_nt: TGTGCCAGTAAGAGGCTAGACCAAGAGACCCAGTACTTC
cdr3_aa: CASKRLDQETQYF

j_call: TRBJ2-3
clone_size: once
d_call: NA
v_call: TRBV6-6
cdr3_nt: TGTGCCAGCAGTTACCCAGGGACAAGCACAGATACGCAGTATTTT
cdr3_aa: CASSYPGTSTDTQYF

j_call: TRBJ1-2
clone_size: once
d_call: NA
v_call: TRBV28
cdr3_nt: TGTGCCAGCATCCGTCGGGGGTTTCCCCCTAACTATGGCTACACCTTC
cdr3_aa: CASIRRGFPPNYGYTF

j_call: TRBJ1-1
clone_size: NA
d_call: TRBD1
v_call: TRBV5-1
cdr3_nt: TGCGCCAGCAGCGTCGGACAGGGGGGCACTGAAGCTTTCTTT
cdr3_aa: CASSVGQGGTEAFF

j_call: TRBJ2-1
clone_size: NA
d_call: TRBD2
v_call: TRBV2
cdr3_nt: TGTGCCAGCACCCGACTAGCGGCCTACAATGAGCAGTTCTTC
cdr3_aa: CASTRLAAYNEQFF

j_call: TRBJ2-5
clone_size: once
d_call: NA
v_call: TRBV19
cdr3_nt: TGTGCCAGTAGTATAGCCCGCTTGGAGACCCAGTACTTC
cdr3_aa: CASSIARLETQYF

j_call: TRBJ1-3
clone_size: NA
d_call: NA
v_call: TRBV19
cdr3_nt: TGTGCCAGTAGTATAAGAGACAGCCCCTCTGGAAACACCATATATTTT
cdr3_aa: CASSIRDSPSGNTIYF

j_call: TRBJ1-5
clone_size: NA
d_call: TRBD1
v_call: TRBV27
cdr3_nt: TGTGCCAGCAGTCAAACAGGGGGGAATCAGCCCCAGCATTTT
cdr3_aa: CASSQTGGNQPQHF

j_call: TRBJ2-3
clone_size: many
d_call: NA
v_call: TRBV2
cdr3_nt: TGTGCCAGCAGGGAGGGACAGTACAAGGATACGCAGTATTTT
cdr3_aa: CASREGQYKDTQYF

j_call: TRBJ1-1
clone_size: NA
d_call: NA
v_call: TRBV29-1
cdr3_nt: TGCAGCGGGTGGTCGGGAGGCACTGAAGCTTTCTTT
cdr3_aa: CSGWSGGTEAFF

j_call: TRBJ1-4
clone_size: NA
d_call: NA
v_call: TRBV6-6
cdr3_nt: TGTGCCAGCAGCGGGAGCGGTACAACTAATGAAAAACTGTTTTTT
cdr3_aa: CASSGSGTTNEKLFF

j_call: TRBJ2-1
clone_size: once
d_call: TRBD1
v_call: TRBV10-1
cdr3_nt: TGCGCCAGCAGTCGGGACAGGGTCTCCAGTGAGCAGTTCTTC
cdr3_aa: CASSRDRVSSEQFF

j_call: TRBJ2-7
clone_size: NA
d_call: NA
v_call: TRBV18
cdr3_nt: TGTGCCAGCTCACCCACGGGGGACAAGACCTACGAGCAGTACTTC
cdr3_aa: CASSPTGDKTYEQYF

j_call: TRBJ2-1
clone_size: NA
d_call: TRBD2
v_call: TRBV5-1
cdr3_nt: TGCGCCAGCAGCTGGACTAGCGGGAGCCCCAGCCCGAACAATGAGCAGTTCTTC
cdr3_aa: CASSWTSGSPSPNNEQFF

j_call: TRBJ2-7
clone_size: NA
d_call: NA
v_call: TRBV25-1
cdr3_nt: TGTGCCAGCAGTGGAAAAATACCTCTCCGCTACGAGCAGTACTTC
cdr3_aa: CASSGKIPLRYEQYF

j_call: TRBJ2-7
clone_size: many
d_call: NA
v_call: TRBV7-8
cdr3_nt: TGTGCCAGCAGCCCCCGATGGACACCGCCTAAACAGCAGTACTTC
cdr3_aa: CASSPRWTPPKQQYF

j_call: TRBJ2-3
clone_size: few
d_call: NA
v_call: TRBV10-3
cdr3_nt: TGTGCCATCAGTGATCTAGGACAACTCGGCACAGATACGCAGTATTTT
cdr3_aa: CAISDLGQLGTDTQYF

j_call: TRBJ2-7
clone_size: NA
d_call: TRBD2
v_call: TRBV11-2
cdr3_nt: TGTGCCAGCAGCTTAATAGCGGGGCCGACGGAGGCCTACGAGCAGTACTTC
cdr3_aa: CASSLIAGPTEAYEQYF

j_call: TRBJ2-7
clone_size: NA
d_call: NA
v_call: TRBV7-4
cdr3_nt: TGTGCCAGCAGCCCCTACATTGAGGAGCAGTACTTC
cdr3_aa: CASSPYIEEQYF

j_call: TRBJ1-2
clone_size: few
d_call: NA
v_call: TRBV19
cdr3_nt: TGTGCCAGTAGTACAGGGGCGGCTAACTATGGCTACACCTTC
cdr3_aa: CASSTGAANYGYTF

j_call: TRBJ2-1
clone_size: few
d_call: NA
v_call: TRBV7-2
cdr3_nt: TGTGCCAGCAGCGACGGGCCGGGATACAATGAGCAGTTCTTC
cdr3_aa: CASSDGPGYNEQFF

j_call: TRBJ2-1
clone_size: NA
d_call: TRBD2
v_call: TRBV7-2
cdr3_nt: TGTGCCAGCAGACCTTCTAGCGGGAGTTACAATGAGCAGTTCTTC
cdr3_aa: CASRPSSGSYNEQFF

j_call: TRBJ2-5
clone_size: NA
d_call: NA
v_call: TRBV5-1
cdr3_nt: TGCGCCAGCAGCTTGCCTACAGGATCGGGGGAGACCCAGTACTTC
cdr3_aa: CASSLPTGSGETQYF

j_call: TRBJ2-1
clone_size: NA
d_call: TRBD2
v_call: TRBV11-3
cdr3_nt: TGTGCCAGCAGCTTAGGCCGGGGGGGACTCTCCTACAATGAGCAGTTCTTC
cdr3_aa: CASSLGRGGLSYNEQFF

j_call: TRBJ2-7
clone_size: few
d_call: TRBD2
v_call: TRBV10-1
cdr3_nt: TGCGCCAGCAGGTGGACTAGCGGGAGGGCCGGGACCTACGAGCAGTACTTC
cdr3_aa: CASRWTSGRAGTYEQYF

j_call: TRBJ2-7
clone_size: NA
d_call: NA
v_call: TRBV28
cdr3_nt: TGTGCCAGCAGTCATCCCCCCAACACCAACCGCCCCTACGAGCAGTACTTC
cdr3_aa: CASSHPPNTNRPYEQYF

j_call: TRBJ1-2
clone_size: NA
d_call: NA
v_call: TRBV6-6
cdr3_nt: TGTGCCAGCAGGCGGTTTGACTATGGCTACACCTTC
cdr3_aa: CASRRFDYGYTF

j_call: TRBJ2-3
clone_size: NA
d_call: TRBD2
v_call: TRBV11-2
cdr3_nt: TGTGCCAGCAGCTTCAGCTATAGCGGGTGGGATACGCAGTATTTT
cdr3_aa: CASSFSYSGWDTQYF

j_call: TRBJ1-5
clone_size: few
d_call: NA
v_call: TRBV27
cdr3_nt: TGTGCCAGCAGTCCTAATCAGGGAATTCAGCCCCAGCATTTT
cdr3_aa: CASSPNQGIQPQHF

j_call: TRBJ2-4
clone_size: NA
d_call: TRBD2
v_call: TRBV7-9
cdr3_nt: TGTGCCAGCAGCTTAGGTTCTGGACTAGCGTTCGGAAACATTCAGTACTTC
cdr3_aa: CASSLGSGLAFGNIQYF

j_call: TRBJ1-2
clone_size: NA
d_call: TRBD1
v_call: TRBV5-1
cdr3_nt: TGCGCCAGCAGCCCAACAGGGGGCGCTTACGGCTACACCTTC
cdr3_aa: CASSPTGGAYGYTF

j_call: TRBJ1-1
clone_size: NA
d_call: NA
v_call: TRBV20-1
cdr3_nt: TGCAGTGCGGACAAGGACACTGAAGCTTTCTTT
cdr3_aa: CSADKDTEAFF

j_call: TRBJ2-5
clone_size: NA
d_call: TRBD2
v_call: TRBV6-5
cdr3_nt: TGTGCCAGCAGTTACTCACGGGGGGGAGAGACCCAGTACTTC
cdr3_aa: CASSYSRGGETQYF

j_call: TRBJ1-1
clone_size: NA
d_call: TRBD1
v_call: TRBV5-1
cdr3_nt: TGCGCCAGCAGCTTGCCCCGGGACAGGGGATGGGACACTGAAGCTTTCTTT
cdr3_aa: CASSLPRDRGWDTEAFF

j_call: TRBJ2-6
clone_size: NA
d_call: NA
v_call: TRBV7-2
cdr3_nt: TGTGCCAGCAGCCATACAGGGACTGGGGCCAACGTCCTGACTTTC
cdr3_aa: CASSHTGTGANVLTF

j_call: TRBJ2-3
clone_size: few
d_call: NA
v_call: TRBV28
cdr3_nt: TGTGCCAGCAGCGGGCAGGGGATACCAGATACGCAGTATTTT
cdr3_aa: CASSGQGIPDTQYF

j_call: TRBJ1-4
clone_size: NA
d_call: NA
v_call: TRBV4-2
cdr3_nt: TGTGCCAGCAGCCAAGATCGGGGCGGGGGGAATGAAAAACTGTTTTTT
cdr3_aa: CASSQDRGGGNEKLFF

j_call: TRBJ1-2
clone_size: NA
d_call: NA
v_call: TRBV6-5
cdr3_nt: TGTGCCAGCACCTCGGCGGGGGCGTCGAACTATGGCTACACCTTC
cdr3_aa: CASTSAGASNYGYTF

j_call: TRBJ2-5
clone_size: NA
d_call: NA
v_call: TRBV5-1
cdr3_nt: TGCGCCAGCAGCCTGGGAGTGGAGACCCAGTACTTC
cdr3_aa: CASSLGVETQYF